Listed below are T cell receptor beta chains from one sample, sequenced in a study of T cell repertoires in cytomegalovirus infection. TCRdb re-called the reads through MiXCR, storing one row per CDR3 protein. Of 200,000 to 300,000 distinct CDR3 sequences listed, more than 9% were seen once; the top ten hold approximately 1.6%. Sequenced material: PBMCs. Receptors originate from a human donor in good health (CMV status not recorded). Some clones in this sample may be carry-over from other donors' samples. Each CDR3 is given with its conserved first and last residue. A D gene is named only where the DNA matches it firmly. For some rows the clone size is stated as once, few or many, or as a class when expanded; others skip it.

v_call	clone_size	d_call	j_call	cdr3_length	cdr3_aa	cdr3_nt
TRBV25-1	NA	NA	TRBJ1-2	11	CASSEFQVYTF	TGTGCCAGCAGTGAATTTCAGGTGTACACCTTC
TRBV5-1	many	TRBD2	TRBJ2-1	14	CASSLGLAGGEQFF	TGCGCCAGCAGCCTGGGACTAGCGGGAGGTGAGCAGTTCTTC
TRBV2	NA	TRBD1	TRBJ1-2	13	CASTTDRGYGYTF	TGTGCCAGCACTACTGACAGGGGCTATGGCTACACCTTC
TRBV4-2	many	NA	TRBJ1-5	16	CASSQDRWGSNQPQHF	TGTGCCAGCAGCCAAGATAGGTGGGGTTCCAATCAGCCCCAGCATTTT
TRBV10-3	NA	NA	TRBJ1-6	15	CAISDSIVGNSPLHF	TGTGCCATCAGTGATTCCATCGTCGGTAATTCACCCCTCCACTTT
TRBV7-2	many	TRBD1	TRBJ2-7	15	CASSFGQGFSYEQYF	TGTGCCAGCAGCTTCGGACAGGGGTTCAGCTACGAGCAGTACTTC
TRBV5-1	NA	TRBD1	TRBJ2-1	15	CASSLLRTGNNEQFF	TGCGCCAGCAGCTTGTTAAGGACAGGGAACAATGAGCAGTTCTTC
TRBV19	many	NA	TRBJ2-7	15	CASSITAGRPYEQYF	TGTGCCAGTAGTATAACGGCGGGGCGTCCCTACGAGCAGTACTTC
TRBV19	few	TRBD2	TRBJ2-7	15	CASSIAGGLHYEQYF	TGTGCCAGTAGTATAGCGGGAGGGCTTCACTACGAGCAGTACTTC
TRBV29-1	many	NA	TRBJ2-3	13	CSVIASVADTQYF	TGCAGCGTTATAGCAAGTGTGGCAGATACGCAGTATTTT
TRBV7-2	many	NA	TRBJ2-7	12	CASSSDIYEQYF	TGTGCCAGCAGCTCAGACATTTACGAGCAGTACTTC
TRBV20-1	few	NA	TRBJ1-2	13	CSARERENYGYTF	TGCAGTGCTAGAGAAAGGGAAAACTATGGCTACACCTTC
TRBV29-1	many	TRBD2	TRBJ2-1	15	CSVEDTLAGIYEQFF	TGCAGCGTTGAAGATACCCTAGCGGGAATCTATGAGCAGTTCTTC
TRBV4-2	many	TRBD2	TRBJ2-7	16	CASSQEAGTSGIEQYF	TGTGCCAGCAGCCAAGAGGCCGGGACTAGCGGGATCGAGCAGTACTTC
TRBV7-2	many	TRBD1	TRBJ2-5	14	CASSLTGAQETQYF	TGTGCCAGCAGCTTGACAGGGGCGCAAGAGACCCAGTACTTC
TRBV14	many	NA	TRBJ2-6	15	CASSQPGTGANVLTF	TGTGCCAGCAGCCAGCCAGGGACTGGGGCCAACGTCCTGACTTTC
TRBV29-1	many	TRBD1	TRBJ1-2	13	CSARQGGSYGYTF	TGCAGCGCCAGACAGGGAGGGAGCTATGGCTACACCTTC
TRBV10-3	many	NA	TRBJ2-7	13	CAISGRLSYEQYF	TGTGCCATCAGTGGCAGACTCTCCTACGAGCAGTACTTC
TRBV7-2	many	TRBD2	TRBJ2-3	15	CASRRTSARRDTQYF	TGTGCCAGCAGGCGAACTAGCGCCCGCCGGGATACGCAGTATTTT
TRBV5-6	few	TRBD2	TRBJ2-1	14	CASSWGSGDTEQFF	TGTGCCAGCAGCTGGGGTAGCGGGGACACTGAGCAGTTCTTC
TRBV19	NA	TRBD1	TRBJ1-1	14	CASSTGQGGAEAFF	TGTGCCAGTAGTACGGGACAGGGAGGGGCTGAAGCTTTCTTT
TRBV12-3/TRBV12-4	NA	NA	TRBJ1-2	15	CASGRTGQANYGYTF	TGTGCCAGCGGAAGAACAGGGCAAGCTAACTATGGCTACACCTTC
TRBV6-6	many	NA	TRBJ2-1	15	CASSYASPRDNEQFF	TGTGCCAGCAGTTACGCCTCACCTAGGGACAATGAGCAGTTCTTC
TRBV7-2	many	TRBD2	TRBJ2-5	15	CASSRSSGSQETQYF	TGTGCCAGCAGCCGTTCTAGCGGGAGCCAAGAGACCCAGTACTTC
TRBV2	NA	NA	TRBJ1-5	11	CASSDPQPQHF	TGTGCCAGCAGTGATCCTCAGCCCCAGCATTTT
TRBV5-1	NA	NA	TRBJ1-2	13	CASSQSGGEGYTF	TGCGCCAGCAGCCAGAGTGGGGGAGAGGGCTACACCTTC
TRBV7-2	many	NA	TRBJ2-3	17	CASSLEVRATITDTQYF	TGTGCCAGCAGCTTAGAAGTGAGGGCTACCATCACAGATACGCAGTATTTT
TRBV28	few	TRBD1	TRBJ1-2	12	CASTFRGAGYTF	TGTGCCAGCACTTTCAGGGGGGCTGGCTACACCTTC
TRBV19	few	TRBD1	TRBJ1-2	16	CASSISGTGISYGYTF	TGTGCCAGTAGTATCTCCGGGACAGGGATATCTTATGGCTACACCTTC
TRBV7-2	many	TRBD1	TRBJ1-2	17	CASSSGTGGSPTNGYTF	TGTGCCAGCAGTTCAGGAACAGGGGGTTCGCCTACTAATGGCTACACCTTC
TRBV4-3	few	TRBD2	TRBJ2-1	17	CASSQDLASGPFNEQFF	TGCGCCAGCAGCCAAGATCTGGCTAGCGGGCCTTTTAATGAGCAGTTCTTC
TRBV20-1	NA	TRBD2	TRBJ2-1	14	CSARSSGGINEQFF	TGCAGTGCTAGGTCGAGCGGGGGCATCAATGAGCAGTTCTTC
TRBV7-2	many	TRBD2	TRBJ2-3	14	CATSSSGSLRAQYF	TGTGCCACTTCATCTAGCGGGTCCCTGAGGGCGCAGTATTTT
TRBV7-2	many	TRBD2	TRBJ2-1	17	CASSPQFRLAGVGEQFF	TGTGCCAGCAGCCCCCAGTTCCGGCTAGCGGGAGTAGGAGAGCAGTTCTTC
TRBV29-1	NA	NA	TRBJ1-3	12	CSALIDGNTIYF	TGCAGCGCCCTAATAGATGGAAACACCATATATTTT
TRBV7-3	few	NA	TRBJ2-5	15	CASSSPGTDQETQYF	TGTGCCAGCAGCTCTCCCGGGACGGATCAAGAGACCCAGTACTTC
TRBV7-2	NA	NA	TRBJ2-5	14	CASTEGQVQETQYF	TGTGCCAGCACCGAGGGCCAGGTCCAAGAGACCCAGTACTTC
TRBV20-1	many	TRBD2	TRBJ2-1	16	CSARGGLAGRNNEQFF	TGCAGTGCTAGAGGAGGACTAGCGGGGAGGAACAATGAGCAGTTCTTC
TRBV19	many	TRBD1	TRBJ1-3	17	CASMKGTGLTSGNTIYF	TGTGCCAGTATGAAGGGGACAGGCCTTACCTCTGGAAACACCATATATTTT
TRBV29-1	NA	NA	TRBJ1-5	8	CSRQPQHF	TGCAGCAGACAGCCCCAGCATTTT
TRBV29-1	many	NA	TRBJ1-2	12	CSVTGSNYGYTF	TGCAGCGTTACCGGCAGTAACTATGGCTACACCTTC
TRBV20-1	few	NA	TRBJ2-3	13	CSARKVPPDTQYF	TGCAGTGCTAGGAAGGTTCCCCCAGATACGCAGTATTTT
TRBV6-2/TRBV6-3	few	NA	TRBJ1-5	14	CAVHKGMSNQPQHF	TGTGCCGTACATAAGGGGATGAGCAATCAGCCCCAGCATTTT
TRBV10-3	NA	NA	TRBJ2-1	16	CAISEGVGGSKDEQFF	TGTGCCATCAGTGAAGGAGTGGGGGGAAGTAAGGATGAGCAGTTCTTC
TRBV6-4	few	NA	TRBJ2-3	13	CASSSTQGDTQYF	TGTGCCAGCAGTAGTACGCAGGGAGATACGCAGTATTTT
TRBV7-2	large	TRBD1	TRBJ1-5	17	CASSFKGTGGGNQPQHF	TGTGCCAGCAGCTTCAAGGGGACAGGGGGAGGCAATCAGCCCCAGCATTTT
TRBV7-3	once	NA	TRBJ1-1	13	CASSSTRDTEAFF	TGTGCCAGCAGCTCGACGAGGGACACTGAAGCTTTCTTT
TRBV28	many	NA	TRBJ2-7	12	CASSQMAYEQYF	TGTGCCAGCAGCCAAATGGCCTACGAGCAGTACTTC
TRBV7-2	many	NA	TRBJ2-1	16	CASSSVGGSIRNEQFF	TGTGCCAGCAGCTCCGTGGGAGGCTCAATCCGCAATGAGCAGTTCTTC
TRBV20-1	NA	NA	TRBJ1-5	13	CSAREQGDQPQHF	TGCAGTGCAAGAGAACAGGGCGACCAGCCCCAGCATTTT
TRBV5-1	NA	NA	TRBJ2-2	16	CASSLARTPNTGELFF	TGCGCCAGCAGCTTGGCACGGACACCAAACACCGGGGAGCTGTTTTTT
TRBV2	NA	TRBD2	TRBJ2-2	15	CASSDSGRFSGELFF	TGTGCCAGCAGTGATAGCGGGAGGTTCTCCGGGGAGCTGTTTTTT
TRBV6-2/TRBV6-3	many	TRBD1	TRBJ1-5	16	CASSYLDRVPYQPQHF	TGTGCCAGCAGTTACCTCGACAGGGTTCCGTATCAGCCCCAGCATTTT
TRBV7-2	many	NA	TRBJ1-5	15	CASSFHQGRNQPQHF	TGTGCCAGCAGCTTCCACCAGGGTCGAAATCAGCCCCAGCATTTT
TRBV28	many	TRBD1	TRBJ1-5	13	CASRGTGYQPQHF	TGTGCCAGCAGGGGGACAGGGTATCAGCCCCAGCATTTT
TRBV7-2	many	TRBD1	TRBJ2-6	17	CASSEGQGAQGANVLTF	TGTGCCAGCAGCGAAGGACAGGGGGCGCAGGGGGCCAACGTCCTGACTTTC
TRBV19	few	TRBD1	TRBJ1-1	15	CASSSRQGFNTEAFF	TGTGCCAGTAGTAGCCGACAGGGGTTCAACACTGAAGCTTTCTTT
TRBV7-2	medium-sized	TRBD2	TRBJ2-1	16	CASSGSAGGLNNEQFF	TGTGCCAGCAGCGGTTCGGCGGGGGGGCTTAACAATGAGCAGTTCTTC